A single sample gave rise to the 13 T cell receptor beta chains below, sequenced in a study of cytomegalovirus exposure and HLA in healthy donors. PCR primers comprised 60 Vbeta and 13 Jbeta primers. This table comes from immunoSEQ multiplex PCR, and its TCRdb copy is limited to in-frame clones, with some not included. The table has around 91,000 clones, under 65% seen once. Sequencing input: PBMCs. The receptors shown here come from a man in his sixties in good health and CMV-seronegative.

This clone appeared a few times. CDR3: CASSGQVNTEAFF. CDR3 DNA sequence: TGCGCCAGCAGTGGACAGGTGAACACTGAAGCTTTCTTT. The chain combines TRBV10-1 with TRBJ1-1, with D possibly matching TRBD1 (6 bases). The CDR3 runs to 13 residues. Germline CDR1 and CDR2: WNHNN and SYGVQD (reference sequence). V lost 4 bases and J lost 0, with 6 bases in between.

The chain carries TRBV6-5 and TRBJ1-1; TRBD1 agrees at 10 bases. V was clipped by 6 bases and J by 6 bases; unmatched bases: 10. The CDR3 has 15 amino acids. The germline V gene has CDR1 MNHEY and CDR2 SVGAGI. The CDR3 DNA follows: TGTGCCAGCAGATCCCAATGGGGACAGGGGCCTGAAGCTTTCTTT. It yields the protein CASRSQWGQGPEAFF.

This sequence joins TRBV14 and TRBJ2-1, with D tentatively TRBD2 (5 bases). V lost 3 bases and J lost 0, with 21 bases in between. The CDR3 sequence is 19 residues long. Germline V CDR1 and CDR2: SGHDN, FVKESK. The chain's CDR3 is CASSHRTGGLHSSYNEQFF. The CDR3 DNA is TGTGCCAGCAGCCACCGTACTGGCGGACTCCATAGCTCCTACAATGAGCAGTTCTTC.

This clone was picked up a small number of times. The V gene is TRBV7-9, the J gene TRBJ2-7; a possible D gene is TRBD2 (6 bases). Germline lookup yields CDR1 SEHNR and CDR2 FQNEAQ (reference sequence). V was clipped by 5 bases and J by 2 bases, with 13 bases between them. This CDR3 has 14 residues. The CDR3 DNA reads TGTGCCAGCAGCCCTAGCGAGGCGGCCTACGAGCAGTACTTC. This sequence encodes CASSPSEAAYEQYF. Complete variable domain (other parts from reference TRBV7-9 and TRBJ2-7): DTGVSQNPRHKITKRGQNVTFRCDPISEHNRLYWYRQTLGQGPEFLTYFQNEAQLEKSRLLSDRFSAERPKGSFSTLEIQRTEQGDSAMYLCASSPSEAAYEQYFGPGTRLTVT.

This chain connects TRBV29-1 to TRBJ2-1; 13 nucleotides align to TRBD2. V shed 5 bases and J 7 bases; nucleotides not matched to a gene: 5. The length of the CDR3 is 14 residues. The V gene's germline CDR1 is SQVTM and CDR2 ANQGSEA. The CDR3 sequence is CSVYTSGRVNEQFF. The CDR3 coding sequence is TGCAGCGTTTATACTAGCGGGAGGGTAAATGAGCAGTTCTTC.

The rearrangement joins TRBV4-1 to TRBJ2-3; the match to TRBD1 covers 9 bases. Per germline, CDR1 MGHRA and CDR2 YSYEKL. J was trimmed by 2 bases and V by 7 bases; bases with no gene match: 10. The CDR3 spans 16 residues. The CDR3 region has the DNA TGCGCCAGCAACCCTCGGGGACAGGGAAACACAGATACGCAGTATTTT. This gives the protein CASNPRGQGNTDTQYF.

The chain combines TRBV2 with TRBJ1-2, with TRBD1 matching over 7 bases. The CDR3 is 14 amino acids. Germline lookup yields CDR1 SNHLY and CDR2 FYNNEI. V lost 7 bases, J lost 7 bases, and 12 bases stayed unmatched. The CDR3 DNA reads TGTGCCAGCAAAATTGTAGGGGGCGTAGGTGGCTACACCTTC. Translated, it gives CASKIVGGVGGYTF.

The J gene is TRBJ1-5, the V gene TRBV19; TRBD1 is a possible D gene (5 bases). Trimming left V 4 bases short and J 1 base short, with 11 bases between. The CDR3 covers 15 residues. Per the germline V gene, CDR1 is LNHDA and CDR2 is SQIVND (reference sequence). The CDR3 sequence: CASSTDPGSNQPQHF. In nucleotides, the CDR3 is TGTGCCAGTAGTACCGACCCAGGGAGCAATCAGCCCCAGCATTTT. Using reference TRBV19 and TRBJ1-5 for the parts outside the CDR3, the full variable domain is DGGITQSPKYLFRKEGQNVTLSCEQNLNHDAMYWYRQDPGQGLRLIYYSQIVNDFQKGDIAEGYSVSREKKESFPLTVTSAQKNPTAFYLCASSTDPGSNQPQHFGDGTRLSIL.

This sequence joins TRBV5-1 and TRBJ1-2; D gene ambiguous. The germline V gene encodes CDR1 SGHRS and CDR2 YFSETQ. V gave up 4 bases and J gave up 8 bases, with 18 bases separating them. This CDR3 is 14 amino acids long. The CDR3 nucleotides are TGCGCCAGCAGCCATATTGACACGGTCCGGGGCTACACCTTC. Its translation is CASSHIDTVRGYTF.

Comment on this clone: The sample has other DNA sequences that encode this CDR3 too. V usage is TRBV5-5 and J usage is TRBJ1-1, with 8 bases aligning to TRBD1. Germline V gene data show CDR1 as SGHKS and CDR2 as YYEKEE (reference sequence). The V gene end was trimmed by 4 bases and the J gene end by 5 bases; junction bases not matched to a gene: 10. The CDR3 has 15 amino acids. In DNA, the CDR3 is TGTGCCAGCAGCCCAAGACAGGGGTTGGGGACTGAAGCTTTCTTT. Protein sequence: CASSPRQGLGTEAFF.

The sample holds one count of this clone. DNA for the CDR3: TGTGCCAGCAGTAGCCAGGGGAACACTGAAGCTTTCTTT. It codes for CASSSQGNTEAFF. The rearrangement joins TRBV2 to TRBJ1-1; a possible D gene is TRBD1 (5 bases). This CDR3 spans 13 amino acids. Trimming took off 5 bases at V and 1 base at J, with 8 bases between the two ends. The germline V gene encodes CDR1 SNHLY and CDR2 FYNNEI.

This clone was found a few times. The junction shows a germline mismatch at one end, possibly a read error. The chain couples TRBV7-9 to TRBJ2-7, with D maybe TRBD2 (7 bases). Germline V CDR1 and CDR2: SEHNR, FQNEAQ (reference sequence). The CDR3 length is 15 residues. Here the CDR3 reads CSSRRSGGNSYEQYF. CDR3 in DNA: TGTTCCAGCAGACGCTCGGGGGGCAACTCCTACGAGCAGTACTTC.

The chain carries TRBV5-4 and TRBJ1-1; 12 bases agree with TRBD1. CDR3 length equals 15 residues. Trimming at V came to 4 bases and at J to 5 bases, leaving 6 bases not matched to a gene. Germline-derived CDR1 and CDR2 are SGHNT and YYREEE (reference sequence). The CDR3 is CASSGGTGGPTEAFF. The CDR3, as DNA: TGTGCCAGCAGCGGGGGGACAGGGGGCCCTACTGAAGCTTTCTTT. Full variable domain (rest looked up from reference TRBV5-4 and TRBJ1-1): ETGVTQSPTHLIKTRGQQVTLRCSSQSGHNTVSWYQQALGQGPQFIFQYYREEENGRGNFPPRFSGLQFPNYSSELNVNALELDDSALYLCASSGGTGGPTEAFFGQGTRLTVV.